The clone carrying this T cell receptor beta chain has at least ten counts. Its target is unknown. The study's library attached unique molecular identifiers to single cDNA molecules. In TCRdb, the RACE reads were re-called with MiXCR into one record per CDR3 protein. In the table there are approximately 350,000 distinct CDR3 sequences, approximately 6.3% of which are singletons. The sample belongs to a study of human T cells and chemical hapten exposure. General study findings and limits: Expanded TCRs were compared with controls, and the expanded TCRs formed significantly more large CDR3 similarity clusters.

Time point described: patch test 1, 2 weeks after DPC sensitization. Treatment of the sample: therapeutic diphenylcyclopropenone sensitization with weekly scalp DPC. Blood sampling occurred before each patch-test application. Germline V CDR1 and CDR2: MNHNS, SASEGT. The CDR3 is 15 amino acids. V lost 8 bases and J lost 3; bases outside the gene matches: 9. The TCR originated in a woman under 30 with alopecia areata. Some clones in this sample may be carry-over from other donors' samples. The input for sequencing was whole blood, taken in connection with sensitization to the hapten diphenylcyclopropenone (DPC). The chain joins TRBV6-1 to TRBJ2-2; TRBD2 aligns across 7 bases. The CDR3 DNA follows: TGTGCCAGCCTCATGGGAGGGGTGGACACCGGGGAGCTGTTTTTT. Its translation is CASLMGGVDTGELFF.